This TCR beta chain was sequenced in a study of early T cells in non-severe SARS-CoV-2 infection. Attachment of unique molecular identifiers to individual cDNA molecules was performed. TCRdb redid the calling of the 5' RACE reads with MiXCR, one entry per CDR3 protein. The sample has 60,000 to 65,000 distinct CDR3 sequences; roughly an eighth are singletons. There are 16 residues in the CDR3. Germline V gene sequence: CDR1 SGHRS, CDR2 YFSETQ. The V segment lost 0 bases and the J segment 4 bases; nucleotides outside the gene matches: 9. Study outcomes and limitations: The matching step, a VDJdb search, favored anti-spike CD8 responses and missed private and CD4 specificities.

At least ten counts were recorded for this clonotype. Its antigen is not identified. This rearrangement joins TRBV5-1 to TRBJ2-7; the match to TRBD2 covers 8 bases. Sequenced input: whole blood. The receptor was derived from an adult who was a healthcare worker with PCR-confirmed SARS-CoV-2 infection or an uninfected control (not recorded which). The DNA for the CDR3 is TGCGCCAGCAGCTTGGAGGCGACTAGCGTATTTTACGAGCAGTACTTC. Protein product: CASSLEATSVFYEQYF.